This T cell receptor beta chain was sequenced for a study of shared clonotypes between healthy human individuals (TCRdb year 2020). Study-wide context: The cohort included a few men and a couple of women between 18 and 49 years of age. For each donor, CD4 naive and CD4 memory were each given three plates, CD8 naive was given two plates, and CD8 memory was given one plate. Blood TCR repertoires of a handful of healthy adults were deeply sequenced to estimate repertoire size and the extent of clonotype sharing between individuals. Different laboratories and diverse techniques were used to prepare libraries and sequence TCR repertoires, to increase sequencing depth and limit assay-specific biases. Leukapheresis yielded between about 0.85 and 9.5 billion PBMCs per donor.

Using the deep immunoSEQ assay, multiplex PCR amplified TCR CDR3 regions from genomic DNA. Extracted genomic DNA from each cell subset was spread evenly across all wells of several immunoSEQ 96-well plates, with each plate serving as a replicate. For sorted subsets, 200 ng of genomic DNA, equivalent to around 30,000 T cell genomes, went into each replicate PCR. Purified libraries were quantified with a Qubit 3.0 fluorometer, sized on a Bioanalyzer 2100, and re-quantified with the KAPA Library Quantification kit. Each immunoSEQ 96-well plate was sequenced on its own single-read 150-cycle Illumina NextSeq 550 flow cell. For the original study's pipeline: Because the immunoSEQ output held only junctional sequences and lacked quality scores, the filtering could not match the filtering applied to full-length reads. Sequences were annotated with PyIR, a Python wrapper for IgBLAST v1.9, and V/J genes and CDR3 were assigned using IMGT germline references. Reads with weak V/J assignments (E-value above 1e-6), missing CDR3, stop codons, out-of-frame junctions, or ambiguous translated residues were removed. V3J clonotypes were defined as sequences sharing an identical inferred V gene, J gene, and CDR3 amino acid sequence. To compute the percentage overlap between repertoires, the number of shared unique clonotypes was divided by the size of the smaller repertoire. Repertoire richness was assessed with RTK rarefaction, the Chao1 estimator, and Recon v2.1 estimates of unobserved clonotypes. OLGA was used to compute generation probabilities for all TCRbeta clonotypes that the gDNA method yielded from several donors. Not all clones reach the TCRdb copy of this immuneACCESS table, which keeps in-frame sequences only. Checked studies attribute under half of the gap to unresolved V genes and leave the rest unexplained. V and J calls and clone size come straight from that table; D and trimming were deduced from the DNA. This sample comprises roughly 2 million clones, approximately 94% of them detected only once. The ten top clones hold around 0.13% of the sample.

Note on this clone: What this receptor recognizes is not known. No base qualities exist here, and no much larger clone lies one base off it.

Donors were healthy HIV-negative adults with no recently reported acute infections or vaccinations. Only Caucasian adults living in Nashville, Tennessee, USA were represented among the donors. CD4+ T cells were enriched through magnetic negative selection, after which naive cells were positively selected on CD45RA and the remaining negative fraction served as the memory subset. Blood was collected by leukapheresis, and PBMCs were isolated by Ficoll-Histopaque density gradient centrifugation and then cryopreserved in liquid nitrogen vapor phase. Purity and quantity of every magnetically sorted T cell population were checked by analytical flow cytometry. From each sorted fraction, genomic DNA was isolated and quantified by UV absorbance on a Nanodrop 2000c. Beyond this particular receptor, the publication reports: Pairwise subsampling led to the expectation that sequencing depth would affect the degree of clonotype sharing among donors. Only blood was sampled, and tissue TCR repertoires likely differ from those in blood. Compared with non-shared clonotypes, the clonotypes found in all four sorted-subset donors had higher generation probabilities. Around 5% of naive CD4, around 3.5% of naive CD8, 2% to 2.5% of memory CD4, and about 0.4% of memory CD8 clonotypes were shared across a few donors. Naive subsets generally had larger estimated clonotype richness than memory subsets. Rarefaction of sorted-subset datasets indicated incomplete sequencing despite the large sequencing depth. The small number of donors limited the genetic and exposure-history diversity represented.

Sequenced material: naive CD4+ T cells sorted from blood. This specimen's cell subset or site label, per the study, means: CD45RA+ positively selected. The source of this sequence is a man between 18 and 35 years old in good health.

The CDR3 protein sequence reads: CAIGQTTGTGELFF. The nucleotides are TGTGCCATCGGACAGACCACGGGGACCGGGGAGCTGTTTTTT. The V and J genes are TRBV10-3 and TRBJ2-2; the D segment could be TRBD1, given 6 matching bases. Measured from the cysteine to the phenylalanine, the CDR3 is 14 residues long. CDR3 DNA only is kept here, 42 bases in frame from base 1. From the germline V gene, CDR1 is ENHRY and CDR2 is SYGVKD. V is shortened by 8 bases, J by 5 bases, and the region joining them spans 15 bases.